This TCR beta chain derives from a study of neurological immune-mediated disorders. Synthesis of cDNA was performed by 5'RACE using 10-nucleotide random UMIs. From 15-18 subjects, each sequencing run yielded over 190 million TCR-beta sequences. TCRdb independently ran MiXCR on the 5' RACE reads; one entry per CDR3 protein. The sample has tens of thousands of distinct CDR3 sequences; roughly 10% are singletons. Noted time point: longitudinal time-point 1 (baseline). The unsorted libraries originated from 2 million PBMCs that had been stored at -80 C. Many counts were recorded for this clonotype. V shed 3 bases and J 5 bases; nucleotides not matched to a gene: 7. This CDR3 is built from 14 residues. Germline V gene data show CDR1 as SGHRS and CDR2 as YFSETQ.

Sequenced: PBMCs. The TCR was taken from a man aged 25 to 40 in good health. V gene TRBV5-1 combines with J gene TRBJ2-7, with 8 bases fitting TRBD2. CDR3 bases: TGCGCCAGCAGCTCGATAGCGGGAATCGACGAGCAGTACTTC. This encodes CASSSIAGIDEQYF.